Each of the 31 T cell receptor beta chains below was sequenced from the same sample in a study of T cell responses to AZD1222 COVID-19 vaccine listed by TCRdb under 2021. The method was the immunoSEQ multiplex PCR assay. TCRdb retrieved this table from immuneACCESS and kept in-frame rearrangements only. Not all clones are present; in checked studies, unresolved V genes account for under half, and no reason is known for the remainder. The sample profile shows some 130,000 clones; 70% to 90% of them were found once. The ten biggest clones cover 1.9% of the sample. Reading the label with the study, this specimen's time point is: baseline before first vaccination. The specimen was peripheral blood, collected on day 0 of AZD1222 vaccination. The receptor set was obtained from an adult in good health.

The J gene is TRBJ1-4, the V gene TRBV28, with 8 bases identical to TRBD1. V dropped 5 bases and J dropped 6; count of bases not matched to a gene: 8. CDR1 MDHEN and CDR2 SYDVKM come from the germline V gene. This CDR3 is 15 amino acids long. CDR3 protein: CASSITGGGDEKLFF. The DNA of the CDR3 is TGTGCCAGCAGTATAACAGGGGGAGGGGATGAAAAACTGTTTTTT.

CDR3 nucleotides: TGCGCCAGCAGCGGGGGACAGGGTGAGAGAAACACCATATATTTT. It codes for CASSGGQGERNTIYF. J is TRBJ1-3 and V is TRBV5-1, with 9 bases aligning to TRBD1. There are 15 residues in the CDR3. CDR1 is SGHRS and CDR2 is YFSETQ in the germline V gene. The V and J ends lost 4 bases and 5 bases, in that order; junction bases with no gene match: 7.

DNA for the CDR3: TGTGCCAGCAGCAGACGACAGGACCTTAACGGTGAAAAACTGTTTTTT. Translated, it gives CASSRRQDLNGEKLFF. The chain joins TRBV7-6 to TRBJ1-4, with D possibly matching TRBD1 (6 bases). V lost 5 bases and J lost 7, with 20 bases in between. Germline-derived CDR1 and CDR2 are SGHVS and FNYEAQ. The CDR3 has 16 residues.

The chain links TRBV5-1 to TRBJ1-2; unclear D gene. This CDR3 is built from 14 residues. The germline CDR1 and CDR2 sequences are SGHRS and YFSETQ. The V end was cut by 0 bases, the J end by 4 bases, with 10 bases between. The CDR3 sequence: CASSLEQTGYGYTF. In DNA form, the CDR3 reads TGCGCCAGCAGCTTGGAGCAAACTGGCTATGGCTACACCTTC.

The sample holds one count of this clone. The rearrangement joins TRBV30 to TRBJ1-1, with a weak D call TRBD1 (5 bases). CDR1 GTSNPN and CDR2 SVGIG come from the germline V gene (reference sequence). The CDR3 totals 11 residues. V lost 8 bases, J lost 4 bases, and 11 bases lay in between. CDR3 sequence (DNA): TGTGCCGGGGCCCCAACCACTGAAGCTTTCTTT. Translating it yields CAGAPTTEAFF.

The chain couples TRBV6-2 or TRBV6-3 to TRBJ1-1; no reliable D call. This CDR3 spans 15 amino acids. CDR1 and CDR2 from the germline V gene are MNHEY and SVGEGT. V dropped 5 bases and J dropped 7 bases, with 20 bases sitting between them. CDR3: CASSLLAGLWNEAFF. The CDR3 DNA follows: TGTGCCAGCAGTCTCTTGGCAGGCCTATGGAATGAAGCTTTCTTT.

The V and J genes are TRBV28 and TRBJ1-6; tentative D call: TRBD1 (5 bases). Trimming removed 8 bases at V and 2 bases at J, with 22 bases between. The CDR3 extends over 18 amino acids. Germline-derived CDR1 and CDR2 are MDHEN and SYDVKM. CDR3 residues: CASAKPSWGSTYNSPLHF. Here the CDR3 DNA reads TGTGCCAGCGCTAAACCATCTTGGGGGAGCACCTATAATTCACCCCTCCACTTT.

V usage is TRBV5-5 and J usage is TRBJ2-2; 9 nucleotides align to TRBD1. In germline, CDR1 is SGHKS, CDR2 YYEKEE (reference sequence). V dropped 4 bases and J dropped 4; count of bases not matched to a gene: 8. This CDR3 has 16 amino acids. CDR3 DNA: TGTGCCAGCAGCACCGGGACAGGGATCGGCACCGGGGAGCTGTTTTTT. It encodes CASSTGTGIGTGELFF.

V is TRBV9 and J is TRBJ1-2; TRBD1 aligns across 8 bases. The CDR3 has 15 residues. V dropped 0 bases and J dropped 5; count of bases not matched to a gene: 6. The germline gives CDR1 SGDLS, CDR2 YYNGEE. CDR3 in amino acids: CASSVDYGTGYGYTF. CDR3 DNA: TGTGCCAGCAGCGTAGATTACGGGACAGGTTATGGCTACACCTTC. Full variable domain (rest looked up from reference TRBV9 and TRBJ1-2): DSGVTQTPKHLITATGQRVTLRCSPRSGDLSVYWYQQSLDQGLQFLIQYYNGEERAKGNILERFSAQQFPDLHSELNLSSLELGDSALYFCASSVDYGTGYGYTFGSGTRLTVV.

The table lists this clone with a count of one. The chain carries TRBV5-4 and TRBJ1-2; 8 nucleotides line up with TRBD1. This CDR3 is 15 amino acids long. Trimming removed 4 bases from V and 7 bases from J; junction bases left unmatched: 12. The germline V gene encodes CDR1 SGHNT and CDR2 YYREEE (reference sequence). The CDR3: CASSGSRGQGGGYTF. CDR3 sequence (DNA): TGTGCCAGCAGCGGGTCCAGGGGGCAAGGGGGTGGCTACACCTTC.

CDR3 residues: CASSIEPGERTFF. In DNA, the CDR3 is TGTGCCAGCAGTATTGAGCCAGGGGAGAGAACTTTCTTT. The chain joins TRBV6-5 to TRBJ1-1; weak D call: TRBD1 (6 bases). CDR1 and CDR2 (germline): MNHEY, SVGAGI. Between the trimmed V and J ends, which lost 5 bases and 12 bases, there was a span of 19 bases. The CDR3 spans 13 residues.

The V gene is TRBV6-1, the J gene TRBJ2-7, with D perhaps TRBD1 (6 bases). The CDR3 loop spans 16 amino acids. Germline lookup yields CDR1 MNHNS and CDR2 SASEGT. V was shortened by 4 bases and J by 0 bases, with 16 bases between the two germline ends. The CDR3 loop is CASSATDSPSSYEQYF. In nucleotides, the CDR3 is TGTGCCAGCAGTGCAACGGACAGTCCAAGCTCCTACGAGCAGTACTTC.

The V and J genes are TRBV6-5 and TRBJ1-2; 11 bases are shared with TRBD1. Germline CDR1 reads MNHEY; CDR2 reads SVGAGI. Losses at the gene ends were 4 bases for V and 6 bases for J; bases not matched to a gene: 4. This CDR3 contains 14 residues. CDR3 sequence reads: CASSFGQGAHGYTF. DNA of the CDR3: TGTGCCAGCAGTTTCGGACAGGGGGCGCATGGCTACACCTTC.

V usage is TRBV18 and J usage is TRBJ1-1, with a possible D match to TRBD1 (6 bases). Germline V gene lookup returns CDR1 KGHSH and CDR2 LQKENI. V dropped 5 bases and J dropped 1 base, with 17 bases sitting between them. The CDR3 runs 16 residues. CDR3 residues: CASSYLVGQQNTEAFF. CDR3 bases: TGTGCCAGCTCATATCTGGTCGGACAGCAGAACACTGAAGCTTTCTTT.

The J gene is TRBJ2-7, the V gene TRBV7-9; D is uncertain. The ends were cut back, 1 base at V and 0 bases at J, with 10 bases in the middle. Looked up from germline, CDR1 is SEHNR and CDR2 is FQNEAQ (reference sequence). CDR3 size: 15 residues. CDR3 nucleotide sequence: TGTGCCAGCAGCTTAGATCCTTCGAGCTCCTACGAGCAGTACTTC. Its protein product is CASSLDPSSSYEQYF.

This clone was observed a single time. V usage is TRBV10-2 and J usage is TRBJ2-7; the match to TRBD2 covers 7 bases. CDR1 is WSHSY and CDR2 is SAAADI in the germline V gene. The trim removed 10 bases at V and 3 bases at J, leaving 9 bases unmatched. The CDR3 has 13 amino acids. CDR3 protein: CATLGTTSYEQYF. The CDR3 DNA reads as TGCGCCACACTAGGGACTACCAGCTACGAGCAGTACTTC.

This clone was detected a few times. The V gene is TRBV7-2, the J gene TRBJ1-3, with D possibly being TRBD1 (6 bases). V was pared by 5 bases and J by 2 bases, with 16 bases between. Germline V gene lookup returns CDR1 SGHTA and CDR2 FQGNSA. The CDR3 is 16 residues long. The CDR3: CASSVPAGTPGNTIYF. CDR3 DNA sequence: TGTGCCAGCAGCGTCCCTGCCGGGACACCTGGAAACACCATATATTTT.

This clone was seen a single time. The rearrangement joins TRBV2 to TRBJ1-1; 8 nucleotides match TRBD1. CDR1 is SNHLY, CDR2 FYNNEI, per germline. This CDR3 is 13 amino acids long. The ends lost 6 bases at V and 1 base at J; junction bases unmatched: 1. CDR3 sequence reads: CASRGTGNTEAFF. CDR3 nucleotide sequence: TGTGCCAGCAGAGGGACAGGGAACACTGAAGCTTTCTTT.

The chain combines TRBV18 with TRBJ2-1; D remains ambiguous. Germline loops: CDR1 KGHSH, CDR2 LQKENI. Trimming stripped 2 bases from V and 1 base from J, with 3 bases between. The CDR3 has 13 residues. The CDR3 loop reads CASSPGSYNEQFF. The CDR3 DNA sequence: TGTGCCAGCTCACCAGGGTCCTACAATGAGCAGTTCTTC. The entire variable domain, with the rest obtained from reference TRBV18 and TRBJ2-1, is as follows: NAGVMQNPRHLVRRRGQEARLRCSPMKGHSHVYWYRQLPEEGLKFMVYLQKENIIDESGMPKERFSAEFPKEGPSILRIQQVVRGDSAAYFCASSPGSYNEQFFGPGTRLTVL.

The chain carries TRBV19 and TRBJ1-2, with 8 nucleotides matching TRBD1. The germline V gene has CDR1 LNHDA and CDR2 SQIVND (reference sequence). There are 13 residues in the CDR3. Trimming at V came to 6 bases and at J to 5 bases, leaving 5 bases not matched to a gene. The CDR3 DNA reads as TGTGCCAGTAGCTCGGACAGGGTTTATGGCTACACCTTC. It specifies CASSSDRVYGYTF. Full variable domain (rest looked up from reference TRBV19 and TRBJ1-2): DGGITQSPKYLFRKEGQNVTLSCEQNLNHDAMYWYRQDPGQGLRLIYYSQIVNDFQKGDIAEGYSVSREKKESFPLTVTSAQKNPTAFYLCASSSDRVYGYTFGSGTRLTVV.

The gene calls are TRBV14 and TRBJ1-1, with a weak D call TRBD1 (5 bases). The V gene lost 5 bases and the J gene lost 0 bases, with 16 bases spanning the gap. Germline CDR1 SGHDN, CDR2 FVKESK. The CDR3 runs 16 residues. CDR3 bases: TGTGCCAGCAGCTACCAAAAAGGGGTGGTGAACACTGAAGCTTTCTTT. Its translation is CASSYQKGVVNTEAFF.

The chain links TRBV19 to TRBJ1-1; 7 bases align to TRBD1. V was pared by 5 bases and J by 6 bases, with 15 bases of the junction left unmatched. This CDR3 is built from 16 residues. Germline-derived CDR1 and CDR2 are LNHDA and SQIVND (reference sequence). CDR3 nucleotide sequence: TGTGCCAGTAGTTCCTATCGGGGAGGGACAGCCTCTGAAGCTTTCTTT. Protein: CASSSYRGGTASEAFF.

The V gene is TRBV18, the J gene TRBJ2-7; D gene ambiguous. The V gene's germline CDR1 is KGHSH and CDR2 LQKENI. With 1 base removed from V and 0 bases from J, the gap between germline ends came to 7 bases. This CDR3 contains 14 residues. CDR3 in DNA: TGTGCCAGCTCACCACGTACGGACTCCTACGAGCAGTACTTC. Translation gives CASSPRTDSYEQYF.

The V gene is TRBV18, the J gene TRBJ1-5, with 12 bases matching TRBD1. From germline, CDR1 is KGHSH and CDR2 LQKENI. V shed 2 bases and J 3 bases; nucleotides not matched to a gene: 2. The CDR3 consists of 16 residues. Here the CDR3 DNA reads TGTGCCAGCTCACCAAGGGACAGGGGGCTCAATCAGCCCCAGCATTTT. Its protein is CASSPRDRGLNQPQHF.

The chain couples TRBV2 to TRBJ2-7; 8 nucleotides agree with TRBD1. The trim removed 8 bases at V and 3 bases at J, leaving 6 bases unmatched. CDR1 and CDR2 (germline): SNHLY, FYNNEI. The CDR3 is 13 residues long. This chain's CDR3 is CASSGTGDYEQYF. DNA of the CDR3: TGTGCCAGCTCCGGGACAGGAGACTACGAGCAGTACTTC.

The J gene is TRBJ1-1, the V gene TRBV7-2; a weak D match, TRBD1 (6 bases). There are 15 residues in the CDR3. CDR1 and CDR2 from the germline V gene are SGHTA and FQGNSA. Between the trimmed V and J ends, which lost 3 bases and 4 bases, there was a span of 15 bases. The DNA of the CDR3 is TGTGCCAGCAGCTTGCCGGGACAAGAGCTCACTGAAGCTTTCTTT. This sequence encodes CASSLPGQELTEAFF.

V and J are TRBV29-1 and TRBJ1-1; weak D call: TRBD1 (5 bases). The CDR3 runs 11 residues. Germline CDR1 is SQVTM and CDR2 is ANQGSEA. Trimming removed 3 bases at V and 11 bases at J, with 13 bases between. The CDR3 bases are TGCAGCGTTGATTCCTCCTGGGGGGCTTTCTTT. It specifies CSVDSSWGAFF.

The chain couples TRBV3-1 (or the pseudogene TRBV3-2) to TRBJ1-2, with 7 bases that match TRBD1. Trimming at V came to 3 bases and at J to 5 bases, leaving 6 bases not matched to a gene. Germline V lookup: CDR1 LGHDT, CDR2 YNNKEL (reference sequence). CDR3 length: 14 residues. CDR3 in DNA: TGTGCCAGCAGCCATGGGACAGCTACTTATGGCTACACCTTC. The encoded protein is CASSHGTATYGYTF.

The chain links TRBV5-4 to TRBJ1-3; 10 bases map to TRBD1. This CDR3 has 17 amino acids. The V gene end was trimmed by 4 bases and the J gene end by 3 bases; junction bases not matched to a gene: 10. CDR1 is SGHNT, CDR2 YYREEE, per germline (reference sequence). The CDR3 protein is CASSIRDRGLFGNTIYF. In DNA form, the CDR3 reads TGTGCCAGCAGCATCCGGGACAGGGGATTATTTGGAAACACCATATATTTT.

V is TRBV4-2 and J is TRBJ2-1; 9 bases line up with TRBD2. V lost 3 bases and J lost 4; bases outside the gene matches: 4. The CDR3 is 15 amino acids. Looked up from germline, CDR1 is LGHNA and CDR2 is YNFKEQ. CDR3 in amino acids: CASSQTLAGYNEQFF. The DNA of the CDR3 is TGTGCCAGCAGCCAGACCCTAGCGGGGTACAATGAGCAGTTCTTC.

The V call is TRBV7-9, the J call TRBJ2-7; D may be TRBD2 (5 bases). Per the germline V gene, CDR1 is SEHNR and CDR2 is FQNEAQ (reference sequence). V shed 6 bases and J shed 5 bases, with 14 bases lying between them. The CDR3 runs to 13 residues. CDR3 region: CASRYSGGHEQYF. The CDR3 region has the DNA TGTGCCAGCAGGTACAGCGGCGGCCACGAGCAGTACTTC.